This is a list of T cell receptor beta chains from one sample in a study of cytomegalovirus exposure and HLA in healthy donors. Assay: immunoSEQ multiplex PCR; the TCRdb copy retains only in-frame clones and omits some. The data contain some 130,000 clones, roughly 87% of them seen just once; the ten biggest clones take up approximately 1.2%. The specimen sequenced was PBMCs. These receptors all come from a woman younger than 35 in good health and CMV-seronegative. CDR3s include the opening cysteine and the closing phenylalanine or tryptophan. Fields, in order: clone size, V gene, J gene, D gene, CDR3 DNA, CDR3 protein. A D gene is named only where the DNA matches it firmly. Size values are once, few and many counts, or a class for expanded clones, and some rows have none.

abundance: NA; v_gene: TRBV9; j_gene: TRBJ2-1; d_gene: NA; CDR3nt: TGTGCCAGCAGCGTAGGCGGGCGGCTCTACAATGAGCAGTTCTTC; CDR3aa: CASSVGGRLYNEQFF
abundance: NA; v_gene: TRBV5-1; j_gene: TRBJ1-3; d_gene: TRBD1; CDR3nt: TGCGCCAGCAGCATGGACAGGGGGAGCTCTGGAAACACCATATATTTT; CDR3aa: CASSMDRGSSGNTIYF
abundance: NA; v_gene: TRBV5-1; j_gene: TRBJ1-2; d_gene: NA; CDR3nt: TGCGCCAGCAGCTTGGGCCCGGGAACGGGTGGCTACACCTTC; CDR3aa: CASSLGPGTGGYTF
abundance: NA; v_gene: TRBV27; j_gene: TRBJ2-2; d_gene: TRBD2; CDR3nt: TGTGCCAGCAGTTTTTTTAGCGGGGGCACCGGGGAGCTGTTTTTT; CDR3aa: CASSFFSGGTGELFF
abundance: NA; v_gene: TRBV5-1; j_gene: TRBJ2-2; d_gene: NA; CDR3nt: TGCGCCAGCAGCTTCGTTACAGGGAACACCGGGGAGCTGTTTTTT; CDR3aa: CASSFVTGNTGELFF
abundance: NA; v_gene: TRBV7-6; j_gene: TRBJ2-2; d_gene: NA; CDR3nt: TGTGCCAGCAGCGAAGGGGATCGGACAGGGGAGCTGTTTTTT; CDR3aa: CASSEGDRTGELFF
abundance: NA; v_gene: TRBV2; j_gene: TRBJ2-3; d_gene: TRBD2; CDR3nt: TGTGCCAGCAGACGACTAGCGGGGGGTTATGGCACAGATACGCAGTATTTT; CDR3aa: CASRRLAGGYGTDTQYF
abundance: once; v_gene: TRBV20-1; j_gene: TRBJ2-7; d_gene: NA; CDR3nt: TGCAGTGCGCGCGGAACCTACGAGCAGTACTTC; CDR3aa: CSARGTYEQYF
abundance: NA; v_gene: TRBV27; j_gene: TRBJ2-3; d_gene: NA; CDR3nt: TGTGCCAGCAGTTTATCGGCGGGACCGATCACAGATACGCAGTATTTT; CDR3aa: CASSLSAGPITDTQYF
abundance: NA; v_gene: TRBV27; j_gene: TRBJ1-5; d_gene: TRBD1; CDR3nt: TGTGCCAGCAGTTTCCTGACAGGGGGCCAGGTTTCAGGCAATCAGCCCCAGCATTTT; CDR3aa: CASSFLTGGQVSGNQPQHF
abundance: NA; v_gene: TRBV7-9; j_gene: TRBJ1-1; d_gene: NA; CDR3nt: TGTGCCAGCAGGGAGAGTACAGGGTTTGCTTCGGCTTTCTTT; CDR3aa: CASRESTGFASAFF
abundance: NA; v_gene: TRBV29-1; j_gene: TRBJ1-5; d_gene: NA; CDR3nt: TGCAGCGTTGTTGAGGGTTTAGGGCAGCCCCAGCATTTT; CDR3aa: CSVVEGLGQPQHF
abundance: once; v_gene: TRBV11-2; j_gene: TRBJ2-1; d_gene: TRBD2; CDR3nt: TGTGCCAGCGGTGGAGGGCGGGGGGGCTCGTCCTACAATGAGCAGTTCTTC; CDR3aa: CASGGGRGGSSYNEQFF
abundance: NA; v_gene: TRBV9; j_gene: TRBJ1-1; d_gene: NA; CDR3nt: TGTGCCAGCAGCGTAGTCCCAGAAGATGAAGCTTTCTTT; CDR3aa: CASSVVPEDEAFF
abundance: NA; v_gene: TRBV6-1; j_gene: TRBJ1-5; d_gene: TRBD1; CDR3nt: TGTGCCAGCAGGGAGTCAGGGGGCGGCCAGCCCCAGCATTTT; CDR3aa: CASRESGGGQPQHF
abundance: NA; v_gene: TRBV5-1; j_gene: TRBJ2-3; d_gene: TRBD2; CDR3nt: TGCGCCAGCAGCCCGACGGGTAGCGGGGGAATAGATACGCAGTATTTT; CDR3aa: CASSPTGSGGIDTQYF
abundance: few; v_gene: TRBV18; j_gene: TRBJ2-7; d_gene: NA; CDR3nt: TGTGCCAGCTCACCGTTGCTACAGGACGAGCAGTACTTC; CDR3aa: CASSPLLQDEQYF
abundance: NA; v_gene: TRBV2; j_gene: TRBJ2-1; d_gene: TRBD2; CDR3nt: TGTGCCAGCAGTTCCTCGCGGGGGGGAAAATACAATGAGCAGTTCTTC; CDR3aa: CASSSSRGGKYNEQFF
abundance: NA; v_gene: TRBV25-1; j_gene: TRBJ2-1; d_gene: NA; CDR3nt: TGTGCCAGCAGTGGAACAGGTGGATGGTCCTACAATGAGCAGTTCTTC; CDR3aa: CASSGTGGWSYNEQFF
abundance: NA; v_gene: TRBV2; j_gene: TRBJ1-5; d_gene: NA; CDR3nt: TGTGCCAGCGGTCGGCAGGTCAAGGATCAGCCCCAGCATTTT; CDR3aa: CASGRQVKDQPQHF
abundance: NA; v_gene: TRBV4-1; j_gene: TRBJ1-3; d_gene: NA; CDR3nt: TGCGCCAGCAGCCAAGAATACGGTCAGGGGCCGCTCTCTGGAAACACCATATATTTT; CDR3aa: CASSQEYGQGPLSGNTIYF
abundance: NA; v_gene: TRBV2; j_gene: TRBJ1-5; d_gene: NA; CDR3nt: TGTGCCAGCAGACCTAGTCGGTGGGGCAATCAGCCCCAGCATTTT; CDR3aa: CASRPSRWGNQPQHF
abundance: NA; v_gene: TRBV4-2; j_gene: TRBJ2-1; d_gene: NA; CDR3nt: TGTGCCAGCAGCCAAGGAACAAGGCAGGGTTCATACAATGAGCAGTTCTTC; CDR3aa: CASSQGTRQGSYNEQFF
abundance: NA; v_gene: TRBV2; j_gene: TRBJ1-6; d_gene: TRBD1; CDR3nt: TGTGCCAGCACCCTCACAGGGGTGAAGAATTCACCCCTCCACTTT; CDR3aa: CASTLTGVKNSPLHF
abundance: once; v_gene: TRBV6-1; j_gene: TRBJ2-3; d_gene: NA; CDR3nt: TGTGCCAGCAGTACGTTGCGGGGTAATGAAGATACGCAGTATTTT; CDR3aa: CASSTLRGNEDTQYF
abundance: NA; v_gene: TRBV5-1; j_gene: TRBJ2-4; d_gene: TRBD1; CDR3nt: TGCGCCAGCAGCATCGGACAGGGGAACATTCAGTACTTC; CDR3aa: CASSIGQGNIQYF
abundance: NA; v_gene: TRBV5-5; j_gene: TRBJ2-7; d_gene: NA; CDR3nt: TGTGCCAGCAGCCAGGGTCACTCAACTTACGAGCAGTACTTC; CDR3aa: CASSQGHSTYEQYF
abundance: NA; v_gene: TRBV6-5; j_gene: TRBJ2-7; d_gene: NA; CDR3nt: TGTGCCAGCAGTTTTAGGGGACTGTTACTCTCCTACGAGCAGTACTTC; CDR3aa: CASSFRGLLLSYEQYF
abundance: NA; v_gene: TRBV2; j_gene: TRBJ2-7; d_gene: TRBD1; CDR3nt: TGTGCCAGCAGTCAAACCGGGACAGGGGACAACGAGCAGTACTTC; CDR3aa: CASSQTGTGDNEQYF